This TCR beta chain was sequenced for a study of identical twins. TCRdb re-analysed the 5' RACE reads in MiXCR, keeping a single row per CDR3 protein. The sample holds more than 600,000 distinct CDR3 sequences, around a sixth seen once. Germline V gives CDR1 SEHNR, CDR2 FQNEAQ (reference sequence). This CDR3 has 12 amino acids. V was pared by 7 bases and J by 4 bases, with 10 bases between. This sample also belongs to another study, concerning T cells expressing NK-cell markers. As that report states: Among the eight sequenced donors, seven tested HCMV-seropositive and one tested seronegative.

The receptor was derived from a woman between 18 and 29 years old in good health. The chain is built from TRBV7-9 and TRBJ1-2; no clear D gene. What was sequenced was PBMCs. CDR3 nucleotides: TGTGCCAGCAAGGACCGTGCCTATGGCTACACCTTC. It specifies CASKDRAYGYTF.